These 8 T cell receptor beta chains originate from one sample sequenced in a study of molecular identifiers for immune sequencing clone quantification. TCRdb re-called the PCR reads with MiXCR, one entry per CDR3 protein. The sample consists of about 40,000 distinct CDR3 sequences, roughly 20% of them appearing once. The specimen sequenced was naive CD8+ T cells from blood, with Jurkat cell RNA spiked in. Subset: FACS-sorted CD8+CD4-CCR7+CD45RA+ naive T cells. These receptors were taken from a human donor in good health. Some libraries in this study had Jurkat cell RNA spiked in.

This clonotype was recorded a few times. This chain connects TRBV7-3 to TRBJ2-3; perhaps D is TRBD1 or TRBD2 (6 bases each). This CDR3 region has 15 residues. CDR1 and CDR2 from the germline V gene are SGHTA and FQGTGA. The V end lost 1 base, the J end lost 4 bases, and 12 bases lay between the germline ends. CDR3 nucleotides: TGTGCCAGCAGCTTAATGGCCGGGGGCGCAGATACGCAGTATTTT. It specifies CASSLMAGGADTQYF.

The rearrangement uses TRBV11-2 and TRBJ2-3; tentatively, D is TRBD1 (5 bases). CDR1 and CDR2 (germline): SGHAT, FQNNGV. Trimming shortened V by 1 base and J by 5 bases, and 16 bases separated the two germline ends. The CDR3 has 16 residues. CDR3 sequence reads: CASSLGMGLVVDTQYF. The CDR3 DNA reads as TGTGCCAGCAGCTTAGGGATGGGGCTAGTCGTAGATACGCAGTATTTT.

Many counts were recorded for this clonotype. The rearrangement joins TRBV27 to TRBJ2-5; maybe TRBD2 (5 bases). The CDR3 runs to 12 residues. Germline CDR1 reads MNHEY; CDR2 reads SMNVEV (reference sequence). The germline V and J ends were trimmed by 11 bases and 0 bases, with 10 bases remaining between them. The CDR3 sequence: CASVGDQETQYF. CDR3 coding DNA: TGTGCCTCCGTGGGAGACCAAGAGACCCAGTACTTC.

Regarding this clonotype: This may be a read error, as it is one base from a much larger clone. The chain employs TRBV12-3 or TRBV12-4 and TRBJ1-2; D not resolved. The CDR3 sequence is 12 residues long. CDR3 in amino acids: CASTDTHYGYAF. The CDR3 bases are TGTGCCAGCACAGATACTCACTATGGCTACGCCTTC.

In its sample, this clonotype was seen many times. The chain combines TRBV12-3 or TRBV12-4 with TRBJ1-1; unclear D gene. The CDR3 contains 12 residues. V was cut by 1 base and J by 7 bases, with 7 bases left in between. The CDR3 DNA reads as TGTGCCAGCAGTTTAGGTCAAGTTGAAGCTTTCTTT. It is translated as CASSLGQVEAFF.

This clonotype has ten or more counts. The chain couples TRBV5-1 to TRBJ2-7, with D uncertain. Looked up from germline, CDR1 is SGHRS and CDR2 is YFSETQ. Trimming took off 0 bases at V and 2 bases at J, with 6 bases between the two ends. The CDR3 spans 13 residues. CDR3 nucleotide sequence: TGCGCCAGCAGCTTGGCGTTTGCCTACGAGCAGTACTTC. It is translated as CASSLAFAYEQYF.

The genes are TRBV28 and TRBJ2-3; 9 nucleotides align to TRBD2. CDR3 length: 15 amino acids. Germline V lookup: CDR1 MDHEN, CDR2 SYDVKM. The ends lost 6 bases at V and 7 bases at J; junction bases unmatched: 11. The CDR3 DNA reads as TGTGCCAGCAGCCGGAGGGCTAGCGGGATTAATACGCAGTATTTT. Its protein product is CASSRRASGINTQYF.

This clonotype was counted at least ten times. The chain links TRBV4-3 to TRBJ2-5; 9 bases fit TRBD2. The germline V gene encodes CDR1 LGHNA and CDR2 YSLEER. J gave up 5 bases and V 0 bases, and 7 bases lay outside the gene matches. There are 16 residues in the CDR3. The DNA for the CDR3 is TGCGCCAGCAGCCAAGATTGGGGACTAGCTGTGGAGACCCAGTACTTC. It encodes CASSQDWGLAVETQYF.